One and the same sample provided the 23 T cell receptor beta chains below, sequenced in a study of shared clonotypes between healthy human individuals. This table comes from immunoSEQ multiplex PCR, and its TCRdb copy is limited to in-frame clones, with some not included. The sample consists of approximately 2.5 million clones, over 85% of them appearing once. Sequencing was carried out using naive CD4+ T cells sorted from blood. The subset: CD45RA+ positively selected. These receptors came from a man between 18 and 29 years old in good health.

The gene calls are TRBV4-3 and TRBJ2-5, with TRBD2 matching over 9 bases. Germline V lookup: CDR1 LGHNA, CDR2 YSLEER. CDR3 length: 15 residues. J was trimmed by 3 bases and V by 0 bases; bases with no gene match: 2. The CDR3 is CASSQELAGEETQYF. CDR3 nucleotides: TGCGCCAGCAGCCAAGAACTAGCGGGTGAAGAGACCCAGTACTTC.

The V and J genes are TRBV6-5 and TRBJ2-1, with D unclear. Trimming pared 2 bases from V and 0 bases from J, leaving 8 bases between. There are 15 residues in the CDR3. CDR1 is MNHEY, CDR2 SVGAGI, per germline. The CDR3: CASSYVASSYNEQFF. DNA of the CDR3: TGTGCCAGCAGTTACGTGGCTAGCTCCTACAATGAGCAGTTCTTC.

This clone appeared a single time. The rearrangement joins TRBV7-2 to TRBJ1-5; 9 bases are shared with TRBD1. CDR3 length: 15 residues. J gave up 6 bases and V 1 base, and 4 bases lay outside the gene matches. Germline V gene sequence: CDR1 SGHTA, CDR2 FQGNSA. Here the CDR3 reads CASSLGQGDSQPQHF. The CDR3 nucleotides are TGTGCCAGCAGCTTAGGACAGGGGGATTCTCAGCCCCAGCATTTT. Based on the CDR3 plus reference TRBV7-2 and TRBJ1-5, the full variable domain is GAGVSQSPSNKVTEKGKDVELRCDPISGHTALYWYRQSLGQGLEFLIYFQGNSAPDKSGLPSDRFSAERTGGSVSTLTIQRTQQEDSAVYLCASSLGQGDSQPQHFGDGTRLSIL.

The rearrangement links TRBV5-1 to TRBJ1-1, with 7 bases identical to TRBD1. Germline CDR1 and CDR2: SGHRS and YFSETQ. The CDR3 runs to 16 residues. J gave up 0 bases and V 4 bases, and 9 bases lay outside the gene matches. The CDR3: CASSPGRTGLNTEAFF. DNA for the CDR3: TGCGCCAGCAGCCCAGGAAGGACAGGATTGAACACTGAAGCTTTCTTT.

This chain joins TRBV18 and TRBJ2-1; possibly TRBD1 for D (5 bases). With 0 bases removed from V and 0 bases from J, the gap between germline ends came to 9 bases. CDR1 KGHSH and CDR2 LQKENI come from the germline V gene. The CDR3 contains 16 residues. This CDR3 is CASSPPSTGSYNEQFF. The CDR3 DNA reads TGTGCCAGCTCACCACCGTCAACAGGCTCCTACAATGAGCAGTTCTTC.

The gene calls are TRBV19 and TRBJ1-1; 7 nucleotides align to TRBD1. CDR3 size: 15 residues. Germline CDR1 LNHDA, CDR2 SQIVND (reference sequence). The V gene end was trimmed by 6 bases and the J gene end by 11 bases; junction bases not matched to a gene: 18. The chain's CDR3 is CASSSEYRDRSGAFF. Written as DNA, the CDR3 is TGTGCCAGTAGCTCTGAGTACCGGGACAGAAGTGGCGCTTTCTTT.

This chain connects TRBV4-3 to TRBJ2-5; D remains unclear. Trimming shortened V by 0 bases and J by 2 bases, and 16 bases separated the two germline ends. Germline assignment: CDR1 LGHNA and CDR2 YSLEER. CDR3 size: 17 residues. CDR3 DNA: TGCGCCAGCAGCCAAGAAGGCTCAGATCGATATCAAGAGACCCAGTACTTC. This gives the protein CASSQEGSDRYQETQYF.

The CDR3, as DNA: TGTGCCAGTACCTTAACCGGGATCTCCTACGAGCAGTACTTC. It codes for CASTLTGISYEQYF. V and J are TRBV28 and TRBJ2-7, with TRBD2 as a possible D gene (5 bases). This CDR3 region has 14 residues. CDR1 and CDR2 from the germline V gene are MDHEN and SYDVKM. The V end was cut by 9 bases, the J end by 0 bases, with 15 bases between. Based on the CDR3 plus reference TRBV28 and TRBJ2-7, the full variable domain is DVKVTQSSRYLVKRTGEKVFLECVQDMDHENMFWYRQDPGLGLRLIYFSYDVKMKEKGDIPEGYSVSREKKERFSLILESASTNQTSMYLCASTLTGISYEQYFGPGTRLTVT.

V gene TRBV10-3 combines with J gene TRBJ2-1, with D hard to call. This CDR3 region has 13 residues. V shed 2 bases and J shed 7 bases, with 9 bases lying between them. Looked up from germline, CDR1 is ENHRY and CDR2 is SYGVKD. CDR3 residues: CAISEPFGNEQFF. CDR3 sequence (DNA): TGTGCCATCAGTGAGCCTTTCGGGAATGAGCAGTTCTTC.

This rearrangement joins TRBV4-2 to TRBJ2-1; 8 bases match TRBD2. The trim removed 3 bases at V and 3 bases at J, leaving 7 bases unmatched. The V gene's germline CDR1 is LGHNA and CDR2 YNFKEQ. This CDR3 has 16 residues. The CDR3: CASSQSYAGGYNEQFF. CDR3 sequence (DNA): TGTGCCAGCAGCCAGTCCTACGCGGGGGGCTACAATGAGCAGTTCTTC.

As DNA, the CDR3 is TGTGCCAGCAGTGAGTCGTGGGGCCAACGCTCCTACGAGCAGTACTTC. The encoded protein is CASSESWGQRSYEQYF. J is TRBJ2-7 and V is TRBV6-1; D is possibly TRBD1 (5 bases). Germline V CDR1 and CDR2: MNHNS, SASEGT. The V and J ends lost 3 bases and 0 bases respectively, with 15 bases between them. The CDR3 has 16 residues.

The chain joins TRBV6-5 to TRBJ1-2, with D uncertain. The CDR3 consists of 14 residues. The germline gives CDR1 MNHEY, CDR2 SVGAGI. Between the trimmed V and J ends, which lost 6 bases and 0 bases, there was a span of 11 bases. The CDR3 loop reads CASRNILSNYGYTF. In DNA form, the CDR3 reads TGTGCCAGCAGGAACATACTATCTAACTATGGCTACACCTTC.

CDR3 sequence: CASSFDGTGGSGNIQYF. The CDR3, as DNA: TGCGCCAGCAGCTTCGACGGGACAGGGGGCAGCGGAAACATTCAGTACTTC. The chain recombines TRBV5-1 with TRBJ2-4; 12 bases map to TRBD1. Per germline, CDR1 SGHRS and CDR2 YFSETQ. This CDR3 is 17 amino acids long. Germline trimming cut 2 bases from V and 6 bases from J; bases unmatched to any gene: 9.

Remarks on this clone: Other DNA sequences in the sample encode the same CDR3. The chain employs TRBV11-2 and TRBJ2-2; D is unresolved. The germline V gene encodes CDR1 SGHAT and CDR2 FQNNGV. V lost 2 bases to trimming and J lost 4 bases, with 5 bases between them. The CDR3 length is 13 residues. CDR3 protein: CASSLTGTGELFF. CDR3 nucleotide sequence: TGTGCCAGCAGCTTAACCGGCACCGGGGAGCTGTTTTTT. The complete variable domain, with remaining parts taken from reference TRBV11-2 and TRBJ2-2, reads EAGVAQSPRYKIIEKRQSVAFWCNPISGHATLYWYQQILGQGPKLLIQFQNNGVVDDSQLPKDRFSAERLKGVDSTLKIQPAKLEDSAVYLCASSLTGTGELFFGEGSRLTVL.

This clone came up once. The CDR3 DNA sequence: TGTGCCAGCAGCTTTTTGAATACGCAGTATTTT. Protein product: CASSFLNTQYF. This sequence joins TRBV7-2 and TRBJ2-3; D is unclear. V dropped 3 bases and J dropped 7 bases, with 5 bases sitting between them. The CDR3 has 11 amino acids. From germline, CDR1 is SGHTA and CDR2 FQGNSA. Supplemented by reference TRBV7-2 and TRBJ2-3, the full variable domain reads GAGVSQSPSNKVTEKGKDVELRCDPISGHTALYWYRQSLGQGLEFLIYFQGNSAPDKSGLPSDRFSAERTGGSVSTLTIQRTQQEDSAVYLCASSFLNTQYFGPGTRLTVL.

CDR3 residues: CAWSGLISGHEQFF. For the CDR3, the DNA is TGTGCCTGGAGTGGCCTTATTAGCGGGCATGAGCAGTTCTTC. The rearrangement uses TRBV30 and TRBJ2-1, with 7 positions matching TRBD2. The CDR3 spans 14 residues. V shed 1 base and J 8 bases; nucleotides not matched to a gene: 8. Germline CDR1 reads GTSNPN; CDR2 reads SVGIG (reference sequence).

This chain connects TRBV5-1 to TRBJ2-3, with TRBD2 matching over 11 bases. From germline, CDR1 is SGHRS and CDR2 YFSETQ. Germline trimming cut 0 bases from V and 1 base from J; bases unmatched to any gene: 7. CDR3 length equals 18 residues. In DNA form, the CDR3 reads TGCGCCAGCAGCTTGGCCTACAATAGCGGGAGGGGCACAGATACGCAGTATTTT. It yields the protein CASSLAYNSGRGTDTQYF.

The CDR3, as DNA: TGTGCCAGTAGTAAAATCCGGGGGGGTGACGGAACTAATGAAAAACTGTTTTTT. Amino acids: CASSKIRGGDGTNEKLFF. V gene TRBV19 combines with J gene TRBJ1-4, with a possible D match to TRBD1 (5 bases). The CDR3 is 18 amino acids. Germline-derived CDR1 and CDR2 are LNHDA and SQIVND (reference sequence). Trimming removed 4 bases from V and 1 base from J, with 19 bases in between.

V and J are TRBV7-9 and TRBJ1-4; no clear D. Germline V gene data show CDR1 as SEHNR and CDR2 as FQNEAQ (reference sequence). The CDR3 runs to 12 residues. Deletions cut 6 bases from V and 5 bases from J, with 7 bases between. The CDR3 is CASRGQNEKLFF. CDR3 nucleotide sequence: TGTGCCAGCAGGGGTCAGAATGAAAAACTGTTTTTT. The entire variable domain, with the rest obtained from reference TRBV7-9 and TRBJ1-4, is as follows: DTGVSQNPRHKITKRGQNVTFRCDPISEHNRLYWYRQTLGQGPEFLTYFQNEAQLEKSRLLSDRFSAERPKGSFSTLEIQRTEQGDSAMYLCASRGQNEKLFFGSGTQLSVL.

The rearrangement joins TRBV4-1 to TRBJ1-1; TRBD1 matches 8 bases. V shed 0 bases, J shed 1 base, and the junction held 7 bases outside the gene matches. The germline V gene has CDR1 MGHRA and CDR2 YSYEKL. The CDR3 extends over 17 amino acids. The DNA of the CDR3 is TGCGCCAGCAGCCAAGAAGGTGGGGACAGGCCGAACACTGAAGCTTTCTTT. This translates into CASSQEGGDRPNTEAFF.

V and J are TRBV18 and TRBJ2-1, with TRBD2 as a possible D gene (5 bases). The V end lost 4 bases, the J end lost 6 bases, and 13 bases lay between the germline ends. Germline CDR1 KGHSH, CDR2 LQKENI. The CDR3 is 14 amino acids. The DNA of the CDR3 is TGTGCCAGCTCACGCGGCGGGTCCGCCAATGAGCAGTTCTTC. It specifies CASSRGGSANEQFF.

This clone has more than one count but fewer than ten. V and J are TRBV4-1 and TRBJ1-4; no reliable D call. Germline V gives CDR1 MGHRA, CDR2 YSYEKL. The germline V and J ends were trimmed by 4 bases and 6 bases, with 6 bases remaining between them. This CDR3 comprises 12 residues. The CDR3 DNA reads TGCGCCAGCAGCCGTGCCTATGAAAAACTGTTTTTT. Protein: CASSRAYEKLFF.

This chain uses TRBV6-1 with TRBJ2-7, with 9 bases identical to TRBD1. The trim removed 5 bases at V and 2 bases at J, leaving 7 bases unmatched. The CDR3 covers 15 residues. The germline V gene has CDR1 MNHNS and CDR2 SASEGT. The DNA of the CDR3 is TGTGCCAGCAGTCCCCGGGACAGGGCCGCCTACGAGCAGTACTTC. Encoded protein: CASSPRDRAAYEQYF.